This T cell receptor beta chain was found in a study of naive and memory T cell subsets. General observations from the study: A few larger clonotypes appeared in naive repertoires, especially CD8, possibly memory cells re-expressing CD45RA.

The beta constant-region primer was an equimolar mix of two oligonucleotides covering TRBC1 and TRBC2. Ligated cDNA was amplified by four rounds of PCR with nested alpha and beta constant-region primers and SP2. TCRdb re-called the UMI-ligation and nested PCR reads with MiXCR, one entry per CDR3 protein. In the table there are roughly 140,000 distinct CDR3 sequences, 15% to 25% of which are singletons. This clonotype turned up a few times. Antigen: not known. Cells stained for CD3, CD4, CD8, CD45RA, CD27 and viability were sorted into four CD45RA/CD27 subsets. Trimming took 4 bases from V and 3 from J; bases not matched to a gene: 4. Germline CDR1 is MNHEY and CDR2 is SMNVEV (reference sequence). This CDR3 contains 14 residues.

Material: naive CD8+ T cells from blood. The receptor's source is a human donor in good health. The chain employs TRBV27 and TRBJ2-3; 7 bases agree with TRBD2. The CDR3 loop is CASSYREVTDTQYF. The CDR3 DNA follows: TGTGCCAGCAGTTACCGGGAGGTAACAGATACGCAGTATTTT.